The 10 T cell receptor beta chains presented below share a single source sample, sequenced in a study. Sequencing was performed with immunoSEQ multiplex PCR; in TCRdb, only in-frame clones are kept and a portion is missing. The data contain under 90,000 clones, roughly 93% of them seen just once; the ten biggest clones take up roughly 4.5%. Sequenced: PBMCs. Receptor source: a man aged 35 to 55 with rheumatoid arthritis.

The chain uses TRBV28 and TRBJ1-6, with TRBD1 as a possible D gene (6 bases). Trimming removed 2 bases at V and 7 bases at J, with 15 bases between. The germline V gene encodes CDR1 MDHEN and CDR2 SYDVKM. The CDR3 loop spans 16 amino acids. The CDR3 region is CASSLGQRRGNSPLHF. In DNA, the CDR3 is TGTGCCAGCAGTTTAGGACAGAGGCGAGGGAATTCACCCCTCCACTTT.

The V call is TRBV4-2, the J call TRBJ2-7; 8 positions match TRBD1. Germline assignment: CDR1 LGHNA and CDR2 YNFKEQ. J gave up 0 bases and V 0 bases, and 4 bases lay outside the gene matches. The length of the CDR3 is 16 residues. Here the CDR3 DNA reads TGTGCCAGCAGCCAAGAGCCCCAGGGGGCCTCCTACGAGCAGTACTTC. Its protein product is CASSQEPQGASYEQYF.

The chain recombines TRBV9 with TRBJ1-5; D is possibly TRBD1 (5 bases). CDR3 length equals 13 residues. V lost 3 bases and J lost 6, with 10 bases in between. Looked up from germline, CDR1 is SGDLS and CDR2 is YYNGEE. CDR3 bases: TGTGCCAGCAGCGGGCAGGGCCGTCAGCCCCAGCATTTT. Protein product: CASSGQGRQPQHF.

V usage is TRBV2 and J usage is TRBJ2-7, with a possible D match to TRBD1 (6 bases). Germline CDR1 and CDR2: SNHLY and FYNNEI. The CDR3 extends over 13 amino acids. V was cut by 6 bases and J by 3 bases, with 12 bases left in between. DNA of the CDR3: TGTGCCAGCAGCATGGACAGAAACTACGAGCAGTACTTC. It specifies CASSMDRNYEQYF.

The J gene is TRBJ1-5, the V gene TRBV27; TRBD1 aligns across 7 bases. CDR3 length: 16 residues. Trimming removed 6 bases from V and 3 bases from J; junction bases left unmatched: 11. Germline V gene sequence: CDR1 MNHEY, CDR2 SMNVEV (reference sequence). The CDR3 sequence: CASSPAPDRTNQPQHF. As DNA, the CDR3 is TGTGCCAGCAGCCCCGCTCCGGACAGGACCAATCAGCCCCAGCATTTT.

V is TRBV11-3 and J is TRBJ2-1; D is ambiguous. The germline CDR1 and CDR2 sequences are SGHNT and YENEEA. Trimming removed 0 bases at V and 7 bases at J, with 10 bases between. The CDR3 spans 14 residues. CDR3: CASSLESRLNEQFF. The CDR3 bases are TGTGCCAGCAGCTTAGAAAGTCGTCTAAATGAGCAGTTCTTC.

The CDR3 region has the DNA TGTGCCAGCAGCCTGGCAGGACACGAGCAGTACTTC. Amino acid sequence: CASSLAGHEQYF. The V gene is TRBV7-3, the J gene TRBJ2-7, with no clear D. The germline CDR1 and CDR2 sequences are SGHTA and FQGTGA. Deletions cut 5 bases from V and 5 bases from J, with 10 bases between. The CDR3 loop spans 12 amino acids.

This clone was counted between two and nine times. V and J are TRBV4-2 and TRBJ2-7; TRBD2 is a possible D gene (5 bases). The CDR3 runs to 14 residues. Trimming removed 2 bases from V and 7 bases from J, with 15 bases in between. Germline CDR1 LGHNA, CDR2 YNFKEQ. CDR3 bases: TGTGCCAGCAGCCAATCAACACTGGAGGAGGAGCAGTACTTC. Translation: CASSQSTLEEEQYF.

The V gene is TRBV29-1, the J gene TRBJ2-5; no clear D gene. Germline V lookup: CDR1 SQVTM, CDR2 ANQGSEA. Trimming stripped 0 bases from V and 3 bases from J, with 17 bases between. The CDR3 consists of 16 residues. The CDR3 DNA is TGCAGCGTTGAAGATCCAACCGGGCCCCTCGAAGAGACCCAGTACTTC. This gives the protein CSVEDPTGPLEETQYF.

The V call is TRBV19, the J call TRBJ2-6, with a possible D match to TRBD1 (5 bases). Germline V gene sequence: CDR1 LNHDA, CDR2 SQIVND (reference sequence). The CDR3 spans 16 residues. Trimming cost V 3 bases and J 2 bases, with 11 bases left between them. CDR3 sequence: CASSMKSRAGANVLTF. The CDR3 DNA follows: TGTGCCAGTAGTATGAAATCCAGGGCTGGGGCCAACGTCCTGACTTTC.